This T cell receptor (beta chain) was recovered during a study of CD8+CD57+ T cells in acquired aplastic anemia. Overall study: When averaged, DNA from sorted CD4+ and CD8+ cells came to approximately 3.2 ug. Study-level points and caveats: It was found that twenty-nine CD8+ CDR3 sequences were shared between patients and controls.

Sequencing was done on patients that had shown CD8+CD57+ cell expansion by flow cytometry. Blood was sampled before the patients had received any therapy. Genomic DNA acted as the template from which TCR beta VDJ combination and CDR3 sequence profiling were carried out. MiXCR, run by TCRdb on the reads, gives a single entry per CDR3 protein. The sample yields a few hundred thousand distinct CDR3 sequences, approximately 32% seen once. Per germline, CDR1 DFQATT and CDR2 SNEGSKA (reference sequence). The CDR3 runs 15 residues. On this clonotype itself: Antigen unknown. A junction end diverges from the germline sequence, so it may reflect a read error.

The source is a human donor with aplastic anemia. This rearrangement joins TRBV20-1 to TRBJ2-7, with 9 positions matching TRBD1. The material sequenced was sorted CD4+, CD8+, or CD8+CD57+ T cells (not recorded which) from PBMCs. The CDR3 bases are TGCAGTACTAGAATCGCCGGGACAGGGTCCCCCGAGCAGTACTTC. This translates into CSTRIAGTGSPEQYF.